Below, 14 T cell receptor beta chains from the same sample are listed, as sequenced in a study of blood T cell repertoires in COVID-19. Sequencing used immunoSEQ multiplex PCR; TCRdb keeps in-frame clones, though not all of them. The sample has 35,000 to 50,000 clones; roughly nine tenths are singletons. What was sequenced was peripheral blood. The receptors here all came from a man in his 70s with active COVID-19.

The chain recombines TRBV18 with TRBJ1-5; 7 bases align to TRBD1. V shed 4 bases, J shed 1 base, and the junction held 1 base outside the gene matches. Germline CDR1 and CDR2: KGHSH and LQKENI. This CDR3 contains 14 residues. The CDR3 region has the DNA TGTGCCAGCTCACGGGACAGCAGCAATCAGCCCCAGCATTTT. Translating it yields CASSRDSSNQPQHF.

The chain is built from TRBV2 and TRBJ1-1; no reliable D call. The length of the CDR3 is 16 residues. Trimming took 1 base from V and 3 from J, leaving 15 bases between them. Germline CDR1 is SNHLY and CDR2 is FYNNEI. CDR3 amino acids: CASSEEMKGGDTEAFF. The CDR3 region has the DNA TGTGCCAGCAGTGAAGAAATGAAAGGAGGAGACACTGAAGCTTTCTTT.

This rearrangement joins TRBV4-1 to TRBJ2-1; TRBD1 is a possible D gene (7 bases). V was cut by 0 bases and J by 5 bases, with 14 bases left in between. Germline CDR1 and CDR2: MGHRA and YSYEKL. The CDR3 runs 16 residues. The CDR3 sequence: CASSQEGGQIHNEQFF. The CDR3 nucleotides are TGCGCCAGCAGCCAAGAGGGGGGACAGATTCACAATGAGCAGTTCTTC.

This chain links TRBV10-2 with TRBJ2-1; 9 nucleotides align to TRBD2. V gave up 3 bases and J gave up 7 bases; unmatched junction bases: 7. CDR1 and CDR2 (germline): WSHSY, SAAADI. The CDR3 consists of 15 residues. CDR3 sequence reads: CASSDGRGGQNEQFF. Here the CDR3 DNA reads TGCGCCAGCAGTGATGGGCGGGGGGGCCAAAATGAGCAGTTCTTC.

This chain uses TRBV5-5 with TRBJ2-7, with a tentative D call TRBD1 (6 bases). The CDR3 spans 15 residues. The V gene's germline CDR1 is SGHKS and CDR2 YYEKEE (reference sequence). V was pared by 2 bases and J by 4 bases, with 16 bases between. The CDR3 loop is CASSFAQGSRYEQYF. CDR3 DNA: TGTGCCAGCAGCTTTGCGCAGGGGAGTAGGTACGAGCAGTACTTC.

The chain combines TRBV5-1 with TRBJ1-2; D is ambiguous. Per germline, CDR1 SGHRS and CDR2 YFSETQ. This CDR3 region has 14 residues. Deletions cut 4 bases from V and 8 bases from J, with 18 bases between. The CDR3 DNA reads TGCGCCAGCAGCCCCCTCGTGGCGGCTGGAGGCTACACCTTC. It yields the protein CASSPLVAAGGYTF.

The rearrangement joins TRBV19 to TRBJ2-5; TRBD2 is a possible D gene (5 bases). Germline assignment: CDR1 LNHDA and CDR2 SQIVND (reference sequence). The CDR3 consists of 14 residues. Trimming cost V 8 bases and J 4 bases, with 17 bases left between them. The CDR3 sequence: CASSVTTAVETQYF. Here the CDR3 DNA reads TGTGCCAGTTCTGTGACTACGGCGGTAGAGACCCAGTACTTC.

J is TRBJ2-1 and V is TRBV20-1; possibly TRBD2 for D (5 bases). The V end lost 3 bases, the J end lost 3 bases, and 18 bases lay between the germline ends. The CDR3 spans 16 residues. Germline assignment: CDR1 DFQATT and CDR2 SNEGSKA (reference sequence). CDR3 protein: CSASPGERILYNEQFF. In DNA, the CDR3 is TGCAGTGCTAGTCCCGGGGAGCGGATCCTCTACAATGAGCAGTTCTTC.

J is TRBJ2-3 and V is TRBV3-1 (or the pseudogene TRBV3-2); 9 positions agree with TRBD2. Germline-derived CDR1 and CDR2 are LGHDT and YNNKEL (reference sequence). V was pared by 0 bases and J by 4 bases, with 5 bases of the junction left unmatched. This CDR3 has 16 amino acids. The CDR3 reads CASSQERGGRADTQYF. CDR3 nucleotides: TGTGCCAGCAGCCAAGAGCGGGGGGGCCGGGCAGATACGCAGTATTTT.

V and J are TRBV3-1 (or the pseudogene TRBV3-2) and TRBJ2-7; a possible D gene is TRBD1 (6 bases). CDR1 and CDR2 (germline): LGHDT, YNNKEL (reference sequence). There are 14 residues in the CDR3. The ends were cut back, 4 bases at V and 1 base at J, with 11 bases in the middle. CDR3 residues: CASSRTASSYEQYF. As DNA, the CDR3 is TGTGCCAGCAGCCGGACAGCCTCTTCCTACGAGCAGTACTTC.

The gene calls are TRBV19 and TRBJ1-2, with 8 bases identical to TRBD1. CDR3 length: 14 amino acids. Germline CDR1 and CDR2: LNHDA and SQIVND (reference sequence). V shed 5 bases and J 4 bases; nucleotides not matched to a gene: 6. In DNA form, the CDR3 reads TGTGCCAGTAGTCCACCGACAGGGGCCTATGGCTACACCTTC. Amino acids: CASSPPTGAYGYTF.

This sequence joins TRBV7-2 and TRBJ2-5; D is perhaps TRBD2 (7 bases). The CDR3 consists of 14 residues. Germline CDR1 and CDR2: SGHTA and FQGNSA. Trimming cost V 4 bases and J 4 bases, with 13 bases left between them. CDR3 coding DNA: TGTGCCAGCAGCTCTCAGGGAGGGGGAGAGACCCAGTACTTC. Its protein product is CASSSQGGGETQYF.

The chain carries TRBV4-2 and TRBJ2-7, with 9 bases that match TRBD1. The CDR3 extends over 14 amino acids. Germline V CDR1 and CDR2: LGHNA, YNFKEQ. Trimming at V came to 4 bases and at J to 4 bases, leaving 5 bases not matched to a gene. CDR3 in amino acids: CASSPDRGPYEQYF. The CDR3 coding sequence is TGTGCCAGCAGCCCGGACAGGGGACCTTACGAGCAGTACTTC.

This clone was observed a handful of times. The rearrangement uses TRBV2 and TRBJ2-7; D is perhaps TRBD2 (5 bases). This CDR3 is built from 16 residues. The V gene lost 1 base and the J gene lost 1 base, with 14 bases spanning the gap. CDR1 is SNHLY, CDR2 FYNNEI, per germline. CDR3 DNA: TGTGCCAGCAGTGAAGAAGGGAGTGGGGAATCCTACGAGCAGTACTTC. Translation gives CASSEEGSGESYEQYF.